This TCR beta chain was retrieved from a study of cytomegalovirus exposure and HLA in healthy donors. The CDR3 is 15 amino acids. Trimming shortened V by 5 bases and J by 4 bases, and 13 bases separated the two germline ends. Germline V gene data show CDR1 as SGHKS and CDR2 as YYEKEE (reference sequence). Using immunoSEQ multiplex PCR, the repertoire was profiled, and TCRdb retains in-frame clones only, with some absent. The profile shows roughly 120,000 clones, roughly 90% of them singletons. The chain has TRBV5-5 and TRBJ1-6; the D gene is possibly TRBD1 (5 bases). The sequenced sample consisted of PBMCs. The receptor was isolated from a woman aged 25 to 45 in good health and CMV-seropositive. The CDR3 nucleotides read TGTGCCAGCAGAATCCAAGGGGTTTATAATTCACCCCTCCACTTT. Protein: CASRIQGVYNSPLHF.